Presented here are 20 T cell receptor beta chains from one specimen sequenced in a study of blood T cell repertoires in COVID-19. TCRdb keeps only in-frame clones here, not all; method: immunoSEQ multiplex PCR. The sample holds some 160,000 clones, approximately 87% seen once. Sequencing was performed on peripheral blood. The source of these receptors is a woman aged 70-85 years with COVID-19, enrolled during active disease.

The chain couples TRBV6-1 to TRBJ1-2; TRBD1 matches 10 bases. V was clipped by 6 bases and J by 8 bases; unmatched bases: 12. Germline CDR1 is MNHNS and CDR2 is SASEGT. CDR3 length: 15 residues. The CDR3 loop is CASRSDRGLAGGYTF. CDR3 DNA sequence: TGTGCCAGCAGGTCCGACAGGGGGCTAGCCGGCGGCTACACCTTC.

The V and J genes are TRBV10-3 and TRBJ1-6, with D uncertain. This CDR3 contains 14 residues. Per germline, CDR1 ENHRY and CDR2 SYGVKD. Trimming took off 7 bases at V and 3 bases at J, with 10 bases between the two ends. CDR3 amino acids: CAINPGGYNSPLHF. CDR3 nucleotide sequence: TGTGCCATCAATCCGGGAGGCTATAATTCACCCCTCCACTTT.

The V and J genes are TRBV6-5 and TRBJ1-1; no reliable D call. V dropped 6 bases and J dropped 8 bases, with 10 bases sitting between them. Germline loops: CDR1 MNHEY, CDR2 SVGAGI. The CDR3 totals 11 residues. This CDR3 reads CASRSRGEAFF. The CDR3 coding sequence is TGTGCCAGCAGGTCGAGAGGCGAAGCTTTCTTT.

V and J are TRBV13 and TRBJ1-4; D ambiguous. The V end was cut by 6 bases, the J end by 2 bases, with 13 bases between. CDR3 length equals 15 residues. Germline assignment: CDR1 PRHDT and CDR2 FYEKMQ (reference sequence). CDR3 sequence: CASRGRGHTNEKLFF. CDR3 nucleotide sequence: TGTGCCAGCAGGGGCCGAGGGCACACTAATGAAAAACTGTTTTTT.

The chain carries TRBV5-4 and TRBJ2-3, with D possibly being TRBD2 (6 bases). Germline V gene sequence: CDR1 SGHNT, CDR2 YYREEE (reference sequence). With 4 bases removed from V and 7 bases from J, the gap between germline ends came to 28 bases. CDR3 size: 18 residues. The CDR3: CASSEEGRVGLTSYTQYF. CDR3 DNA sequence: TGTGCCAGCAGCGAGGAGGGTAGGGTGGGACTGACCAGTTATACGCAGTATTTT.

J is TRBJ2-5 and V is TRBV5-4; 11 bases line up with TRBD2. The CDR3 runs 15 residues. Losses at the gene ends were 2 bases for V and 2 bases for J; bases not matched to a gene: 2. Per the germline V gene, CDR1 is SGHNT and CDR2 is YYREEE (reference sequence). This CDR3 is CASSFSGGAQETQYF. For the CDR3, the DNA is TGTGCCAGCAGCTTTAGCGGGGGGGCGCAAGAGACCCAGTACTTC.

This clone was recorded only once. The chain's CDR3 is CASSPRTLTYEQYF. DNA of the CDR3: TGTGCCAGCAGTCCTAGGACACTAACCTACGAGCAGTACTTC. The J gene is TRBJ2-7, the V gene TRBV27; D is possibly TRBD1 (5 bases). Germline V lookup: CDR1 MNHEY, CDR2 SMNVEV (reference sequence). The CDR3 has 14 residues. Between the trimmed V and J ends, which lost 5 bases and 2 bases, there was a span of 13 bases.

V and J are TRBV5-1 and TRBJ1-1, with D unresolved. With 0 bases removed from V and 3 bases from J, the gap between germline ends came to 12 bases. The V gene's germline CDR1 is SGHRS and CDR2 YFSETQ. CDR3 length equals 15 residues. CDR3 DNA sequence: TGCGCCAGCAGCTTGGAATCCGGGTGGGACACTGAAGCTTTCTTT. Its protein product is CASSLESGWDTEAFF. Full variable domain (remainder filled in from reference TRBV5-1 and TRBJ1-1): KAGVTQTPRYLIKTRGQQVTLSCSPISGHRSVSWYQQTPGQGLQFLFEYFSETQRNKGNFPGRFSGRQFSNSRSEMNVSTLELGDSALYLCASSLESGWDTEAFFGQGTRLTVV.

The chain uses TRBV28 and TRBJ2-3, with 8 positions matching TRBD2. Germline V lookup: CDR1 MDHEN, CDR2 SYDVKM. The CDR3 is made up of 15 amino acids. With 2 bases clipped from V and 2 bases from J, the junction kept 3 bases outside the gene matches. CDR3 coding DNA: TGTGCCAGCAGTTTAGCGGGGGGATTCACAGATACGCAGTATTTT. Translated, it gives CASSLAGGFTDTQYF.

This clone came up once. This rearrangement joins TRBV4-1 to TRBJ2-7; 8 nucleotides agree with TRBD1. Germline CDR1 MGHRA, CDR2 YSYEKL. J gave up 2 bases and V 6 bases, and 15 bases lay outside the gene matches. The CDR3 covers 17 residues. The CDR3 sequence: CASSKYLGQGMTYEQYF. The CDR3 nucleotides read TGCGCCAGCAGTAAATACCTTGGACAGGGCATGACCTACGAGCAGTACTTC.

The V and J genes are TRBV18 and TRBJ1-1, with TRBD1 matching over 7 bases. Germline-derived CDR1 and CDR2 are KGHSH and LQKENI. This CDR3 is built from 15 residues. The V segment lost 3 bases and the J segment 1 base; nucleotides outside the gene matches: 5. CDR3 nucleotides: TGTGCCAGCTCACCCACCGGGACAGCGAACACTGAAGCTTTCTTT. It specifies CASSPTGTANTEAFF.

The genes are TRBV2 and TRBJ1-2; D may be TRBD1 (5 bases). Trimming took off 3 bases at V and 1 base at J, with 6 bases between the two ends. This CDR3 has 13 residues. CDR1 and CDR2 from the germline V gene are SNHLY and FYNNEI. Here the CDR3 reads CASSDRVNYGYTF. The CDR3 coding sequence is TGTGCCAGCAGTGACAGGGTTAACTATGGCTACACCTTC.

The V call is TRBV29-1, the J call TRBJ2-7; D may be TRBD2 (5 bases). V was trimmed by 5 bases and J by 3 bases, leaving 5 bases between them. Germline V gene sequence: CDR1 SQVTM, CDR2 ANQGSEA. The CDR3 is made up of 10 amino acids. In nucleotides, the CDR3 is TGCAGCGTTCGGGACTACGAGCAGTACTTC. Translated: CSVRDYEQYF.

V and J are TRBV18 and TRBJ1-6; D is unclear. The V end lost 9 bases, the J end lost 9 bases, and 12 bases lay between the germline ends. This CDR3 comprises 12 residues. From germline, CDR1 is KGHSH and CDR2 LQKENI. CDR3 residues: CASSGSGSPLHF. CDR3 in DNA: TGTGCCAGTTCTGGGTCGGGTTCACCCCTCCACTTT.

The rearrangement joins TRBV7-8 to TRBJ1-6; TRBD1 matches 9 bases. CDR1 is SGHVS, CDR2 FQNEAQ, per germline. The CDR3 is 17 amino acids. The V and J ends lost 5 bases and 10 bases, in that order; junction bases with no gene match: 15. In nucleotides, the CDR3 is TGTGCCAGCAGCCAACTTTTTCCGGGACAGGGTATGTCACCCCTCCACTTT. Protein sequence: CASSQLFPGQGMSPLHF.

This chain's CDR3 is CASSFRGNNEQFF. The CDR3 DNA reads as TGTGCCAGCAGCTTTAGGGGGAACAATGAGCAGTTCTTC. This chain connects TRBV11-2 to TRBJ2-1; D is possibly TRBD1 (6 bases). The CDR3 has 13 residues. With 3 bases removed from V and 5 bases from J, the gap between germline ends came to 8 bases. Germline values: CDR1 SGHAT, CDR2 FQNNGV.

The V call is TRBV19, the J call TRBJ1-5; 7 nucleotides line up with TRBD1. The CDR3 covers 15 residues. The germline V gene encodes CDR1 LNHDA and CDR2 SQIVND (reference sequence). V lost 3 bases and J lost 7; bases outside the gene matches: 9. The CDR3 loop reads CASSIFKGGRQPQHF. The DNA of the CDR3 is TGTGCCAGTAGTATTTTTAAAGGGGGCCGACAGCCCCAGCATTTT.

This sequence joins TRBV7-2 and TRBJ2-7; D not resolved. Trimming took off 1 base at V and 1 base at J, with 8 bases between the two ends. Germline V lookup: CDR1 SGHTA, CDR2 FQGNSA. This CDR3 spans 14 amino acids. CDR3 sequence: CASSLVAASYEQYF. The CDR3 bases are TGTGCCAGCAGCTTAGTAGCAGCGTCCTACGAGCAGTACTTC.

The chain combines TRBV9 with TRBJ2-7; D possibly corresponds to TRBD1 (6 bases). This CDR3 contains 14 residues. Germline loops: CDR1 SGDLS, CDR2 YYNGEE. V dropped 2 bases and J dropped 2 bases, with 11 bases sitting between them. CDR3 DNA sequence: TGTGCCAGCAGCGTTAGAGGGGACACCTACGAGCAGTACTTC. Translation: CASSVRGDTYEQYF.

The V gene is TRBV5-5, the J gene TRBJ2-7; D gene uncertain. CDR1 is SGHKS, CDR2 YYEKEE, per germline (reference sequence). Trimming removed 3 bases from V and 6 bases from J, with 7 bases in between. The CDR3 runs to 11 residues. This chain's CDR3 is CASSSGGEQYF. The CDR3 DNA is TGTGCCAGCAGCTCGGGTGGCGAGCAGTACTTC.